The 17 T cell receptor beta chains presented below share a single source sample, sequenced in a study of post-analysis software for immune sequencing data. General observations from the study: Controls had lower frequencies than patients of a handful of TRBV segments, which included TRBV5-6, TRBV5-1 and TRBV20-1.

Presence of unique molecular identifiers characterized the TCR beta cDNA libraries. One entry per CDR3 protein, called by TCRdb with MiXCR from the PCR reads. The sample yields roughly 200,000 distinct CDR3 sequences, roughly 28% seen once. Their target antigens are unknown. The sequenced sample was blood. These receptors were collected from a girl under 18 with multiple sclerosis.

There are many counts of this clonotype. The genes are TRBV20-1 and TRBJ1-2, with D unresolved. Trimming stripped 0 bases from V and 2 bases from J, with 7 bases between. Germline-derived CDR1 and CDR2 are DFQATT and SNEGSKA (reference sequence). The CDR3 has 13 amino acids. CDR3 loop: CSARDVRNYGYTF. The CDR3 DNA follows: TGCAGTGCTAGAGACGTCCGAAACTATGGCTACACCTTC.

Only a few counts were recorded for this clonotype. This chain uses TRBV5-6 with TRBJ1-2; TRBD1 matches at 10 bases. The CDR3 is made up of 15 amino acids. Trimming at V came to 4 bases and at J to 8 bases, leaving 11 bases not matched to a gene. CDR1 is SGHDT and CDR2 is YYEEEE in the germline V gene. This chain's CDR3 is CASSETGGPEWGYTF. CDR3 DNA: TGTGCCAGCAGCGAGACAGGGGGCCCTGAGTGGGGCTACACCTTC.

This clonotype was seen more than once but under ten times. This chain connects TRBV5-1 to TRBJ2-3; 13 bases map to TRBD2. CDR1 SGHRS and CDR2 YFSETQ come from the germline V gene. V shed 4 bases, J shed 3 bases, and the junction held 2 bases outside the gene matches. The CDR3 spans 15 residues. The CDR3 here is CASSPTSGGTDTQYF. Here the CDR3 DNA reads TGCGCCAGCAGCCCGACTAGCGGGGGGACAGATACGCAGTATTTT.

In the case of this clonotype: An end of the junction does not agree with germline; a read error may underlie this. This chain joins TRBV28 and TRBJ2-2; D is possibly TRBD1 (6 bases). CDR1 is MDHEN, CDR2 SYDVKM, per germline. This CDR3 is built from 17 residues. The CDR3 DNA reads as TGTGCCAGCAGTTTTGGCGTGACAGGACAGAACACCGGGGAGCGGTTTTTT. Its protein is CASSFGVTGQNTGERFF.

CDR3 residues: CASSLNKGWGTEAFF. CDR3 DNA sequence: TGTGCCAGCAGCTTAAATAAGGGGTGGGGCACTGAAGCTTTCTTT. The gene calls are TRBV7-9 and TRBJ1-1; D may be TRBD1 (5 bases). There are 15 residues in the CDR3. Germline V gene data show CDR1 as SEHNR and CDR2 as FQNEAQ (reference sequence). Trimming took off 2 bases at V and 4 bases at J, with 14 bases between the two ends.

This clonotype was counted ten times or more. CDR3 bases: TGTGCCAGCGCCACTGGTGGGAATGAAAAACTGTTTTTT. Translated, it gives CASATGGNEKLFF. This chain links TRBV6-5 with TRBJ1-4; no reliable D call. The germline CDR1 and CDR2 sequences are MNHEY and SVGAGI. This CDR3 comprises 13 residues. Trimming pared 8 bases from V and 5 bases from J, leaving 12 bases between.

As to this clonotype: Just one base apart from a much larger clone, this may be a read error. The rearrangement links TRBV5-1 to TRBJ2-5, with 10 bases that match TRBD2. Looked up from germline, CDR1 is SGHRS and CDR2 is YFSETQ. V lost 4 bases to trimming and J lost 9 bases; unmatched junction nucleotides: 9. The CDR3 has 14 amino acids. The CDR3 coding sequence is TGCGCCAGCAGCCCTGGGACTAGCGAGGAGGCCCAGTACTTC. This gives the protein CASSPGTSEEAQYF.

The chain links TRBV20-1 to TRBJ2-7, with 7 bases matching TRBD1. This CDR3 contains 13 residues. Germline-derived CDR1 and CDR2 are DFQATT and SNEGSKA (reference sequence). Trimming at V came to 3 bases and at J to 3 bases, leaving 5 bases not matched to a gene. The CDR3 here is CSARGDRDYEQYF. Written as DNA, the CDR3 is TGCAGTGCTAGGGGCGACAGGGACTACGAGCAGTACTTC.

The chain has TRBV5-1 and TRBJ1-5; no clear D. Trimming left V 4 bases short and J 0 bases short, with 5 bases between. From germline, CDR1 is SGHRS and CDR2 YFSETQ. The CDR3 has 13 residues. CDR3 DNA sequence: TGCGCCAGCAGCCTCTATAGCAATCAGCCCCAGCATTTT. Translated, it gives CASSLYSNQPQHF.

The chain carries TRBV3-1 and TRBJ2-1, with D perhaps TRBD2 (6 bases). V lost 3 bases, J lost 0 bases, and 15 bases lay in between. This CDR3 region has 17 residues. CDR1 and CDR2 (germline): LGHDT, YNNKEL (reference sequence). CDR3 sequence reads: CASSHALSGLSYNEQFF. Here the CDR3 DNA reads TGTGCCAGCAGCCACGCCCTTAGCGGCCTCTCCTACAATGAGCAGTTCTTC.

J is TRBJ2-5 and V is TRBV7-3, with TRBD1 matching 7 bases. CDR1 and CDR2 from the germline V gene are SGHTA and FQGTGA. Trimming at V came to 3 bases and at J to 11 bases, leaving 9 bases not matched to a gene. The CDR3 spans 13 residues. The CDR3 spells CASSFGQANEQYF. The CDR3 DNA reads as TGTGCCAGCAGCTTCGGACAGGCGAATGAGCAGTACTTC.

This clonotype was recorded many times. The V gene is TRBV7-2, the J gene TRBJ2-1, with D perhaps matching TRBD1 (6 bases). The V gene's germline CDR1 is SGHTA and CDR2 FQGNSA. The CDR3 runs 15 residues. The V and J ends lost 7 bases and 3 bases respectively, with 16 bases between them. The CDR3, as DNA: TGTGCCAGCATCCTGTTCCAGGGACACTACAATGAGCAGTTCTTC. Translated: CASILFQGHYNEQFF.

This clonotype was counted at least ten times. The chain joins TRBV2 to TRBJ2-5; D call uncertain. Germline CDR1 reads SNHLY; CDR2 reads FYNNEI. The CDR3 runs 11 residues. The V end was cut by 4 bases, the J end by 4 bases, with 4 bases between. In DNA form, the CDR3 reads TGTGCCAGCAGTGTAGGAGAGACCCAGTACTTC. Translation: CASSVGETQYF.

The V and J genes are TRBV28 and TRBJ2-6, with D unresolved. The CDR3 is 13 residues long. In germline, CDR1 is MDHEN, CDR2 SYDVKM. V lost 5 bases and J 5 bases, leaving 7 bases between the germline ends. The CDR3 here is CASSPSRANVLTF. The DNA for the CDR3 is TGTGCCAGCAGTCCGTCTAGGGCCAACGTCCTGACTTTC. The variable domain in full, completed from reference TRBV28 and TRBJ2-6, reads DVKVTQSSRYLVKRTGEKVFLECVQDMDHENMFWYRQDPGLGLRLIYFSYDVKMKEKGDIPEGYSVSREKKERFSLILESASTNQTSMYLCASSPSRANVLTFGAGSRLTVL.

This clonotype was seen many times. The CDR3 nucleotides are TGTGCCAGCAGCCTGGGACAGGGATCCCCCTACGAGCAGTACTTC. This encodes CASSLGQGSPYEQYF. This chain joins TRBV7-2 and TRBJ2-7; 9 bases fit TRBD1. Germline CDR1 reads SGHTA; CDR2 reads FQGNSA. With V trimmed by 5 bases and J by 2 bases, 7 bases remained unmatched. This CDR3 spans 15 amino acids.

This clonotype was seen just once. The rearrangement links TRBV7-8 to TRBJ2-5, with 7 bases lining up with TRBD2. TRBJ2-1 explains the end of the DNA better; the J call may be wrong. This CDR3 comprises 15 residues. Germline V gene data show CDR1 as SGHVS and CDR2 as FQNEAQ. In DNA form, the CDR3 reads TGTGCCAGCAGCTTAGGAGACGGGACTAAAGAGACCCAGTTCTTC. Translating gives CASSLGDGTKETQFF.

This clonotype came up once. A much larger clone differs by one base, so this may be a read error. The V and J genes are TRBV24-1 and TRBJ2-3; no clear D gene. CDR3 length: 14 amino acids. In germline, CDR1 is KGHDR, CDR2 SFDVKD. CDR3 bases: TGTACCACCAGTGAGCCTGACTCCACAGATACGCAGTATTTT. This codes for CTTSEPDSTDTQYF.